Listed here are 20 T cell receptor beta chains from one sample, sequenced in a study of memory CD4+ T cells and cytomegalovirus serostatus. Some clones are missing from TCRdb's copy, which holds only in-frame ones; the method was immunoSEQ multiplex PCR. The sample lists around 99,000 clones, under 90% seen once, with approximately 4% in the top ten. Single viable CD3+CD4+CD8-CD45RO+ cells were sorted as the memory CD4+ T cells. Material for sequencing was memory CD4+ T cells from blood. All receptors come from an adult in good health and CMV-seropositive.

This clone was seen more than once but under ten times. V is TRBV29-1 and J is TRBJ1-5, with D unclear. This CDR3 is built from 14 residues. Trimming pared 4 bases from V and 1 base from J, leaving 11 bases between. From germline, CDR1 is SQVTM and CDR2 ANQGSEA. CDR3 nucleotides: TGCAGCGTTGTGGTGGGTTTCAGCAATCAGCCCCAGCATTTT. It codes for CSVVVGFSNQPQHF.

CDR3 residues: CASSYSRLYEQYF. The CDR3 DNA reads as TGTGCCAGCAGTTACTCTAGGCTCTACGAGCAGTACTTC. The chain combines TRBV6-7 with TRBJ2-7; D is unclear. TRBV6-7 has ORF status, its function being uncertain. Trimming pared 0 bases from V and 3 bases from J, leaving 6 bases between. There are 13 residues in the CDR3.

This chain links TRBV7-3 with TRBJ2-1, with TRBD2 matching 14 bases. V gave up 3 bases and J gave up 6 bases; unmatched junction bases: 1. CDR1 and CDR2 (germline): SGHTA, FQGTGA. The CDR3 is 15 residues long. The CDR3 loop reads CASSLTSGRANEQFF. CDR3 DNA: TGTGCCAGCAGCTTGACTAGCGGGAGGGCCAATGAGCAGTTCTTC.

This clone was observed a single time. This chain uses TRBV27 with TRBJ1-1; D remains ambiguous. Germline V CDR1 and CDR2: MNHEY, SMNVEV (reference sequence). CDR3 length: 15 amino acids. The V end was cut by 5 bases, the J end by 1 base, with 14 bases between. The CDR3 sequence is CASSKLSNENTEAFF. The DNA of the CDR3 is TGTGCCAGCAGTAAACTTTCCAATGAGAACACTGAAGCTTTCTTT.

This chain joins TRBV5-1 and TRBJ2-1; 9 nucleotides agree with TRBD1. Germline CDR1 and CDR2: SGHRS and YFSETQ. With V trimmed by 0 bases and J by 5 bases, 6 bases remained unmatched. This CDR3 is 16 amino acids long. The CDR3 DNA reads TGCGCCAGCAGCTTGGGGAGACAGGGGGGCAACAATGAGCAGTTCTTC. Its translation: CASSLGRQGGNNEQFF.

CDR3 region: CASSPEPADHKNIQYF. The CDR3 coding sequence is TGTGCCAGCTCACCAGAACCAGCAGATCATAAAAACATTCAGTACTTC. This chain joins TRBV18 and TRBJ2-4; D is undetermined. The CDR3 has 16 residues. The V and J ends lost 2 bases and 4 bases respectively, with 15 bases between them. Germline CDR1 reads KGHSH; CDR2 reads LQKENI.

The CDR3 DNA reads as TGTGCCATCAGTGCAAGACAGGGACTAGCGGGCACAGATACGCAGTATTTT. It yields the protein CAISARQGLAGTDTQYF. This chain connects TRBV10-3 to TRBJ2-3, with TRBD2 identical over 11 bases. J was trimmed by 1 base and V by 4 bases; bases with no gene match: 7. The CDR3 has 17 amino acids. Germline CDR1 and CDR2: ENHRY and SYGVKD.

This clone was seen a single time. This sequence joins TRBV6-1 and TRBJ2-3; 8 positions match TRBD2. CDR1 and CDR2 (germline): MNHNS, SASEGT. This CDR3 contains 18 residues. The ends lost 1 base at V and 1 base at J; junction bases unmatched: 10. The CDR3 region has the DNA TGTGCCAGCAGTGAAGATCAGAGACTAGCGATCCGCACAGATACGCAGTATTTT. Its protein is CASSEDQRLAIRTDTQYF.

This chain connects TRBV5-1 to TRBJ2-2; 7 nucleotides line up with TRBD1. This CDR3 spans 16 amino acids. V shed 4 bases and J 2 bases; nucleotides not matched to a gene: 8. CDR1 is SGHRS and CDR2 is YFSETQ in the germline V gene. The CDR3, as DNA: TGCGCCAGCAGCCCGGACAGGCCCACCAACACCGGGGAGCTGTTTTTT. Translating gives CASSPDRPTNTGELFF.

The rearrangement links TRBV7-9 to TRBJ2-5, with TRBD2 matching over 13 bases. V shed 4 bases, J shed 5 bases, and the junction held 13 bases outside the gene matches. Germline values: CDR1 SEHNR, CDR2 FQNEAQ (reference sequence). The CDR3 sequence is 18 residues long. CDR3 region: CASSSGTSGTGELETQYF. The CDR3 nucleotides read TGTGCCAGCAGCTCCGGGACTAGCGGGACAGGCGAATTGGAGACCCAGTACTTC.

The chain is built from TRBV2 and TRBJ1-3, with D perhaps TRBD1 (6 bases). This CDR3 is 15 amino acids long. Trimming cost V 6 bases and J 0 bases, with 12 bases left between them. The germline V gene has CDR1 SNHLY and CDR2 FYNNEI. CDR3 sequence (DNA): TGTGCCAGCAGAAAACAGGGACACTCTGGAAACACCATATATTTT. It specifies CASRKQGHSGNTIYF.

This clone has only one observation. V gene TRBV19 combines with J gene TRBJ2-7; 9 positions match TRBD1. V lost 5 bases and J lost 6; bases outside the gene matches: 8. Germline lookup yields CDR1 LNHDA and CDR2 SQIVND (reference sequence). This CDR3 spans 14 amino acids. CDR3: CASSGDWTGAEQYF. The CDR3 nucleotides read TGTGCCAGTAGTGGGGATTGGACAGGGGCCGAGCAGTACTTC. The whole variable domain, remainder taken from reference TRBV19 and TRBJ2-7, is DGGITQSPKYLFRKEGQNVTLSCEQNLNHDAMYWYRQDPGQGLRLIYYSQIVNDFQKGDIAEGYSVSREKKESFPLTVTSAQKNPTAFYLCASSGDWTGAEQYFGPGTRLTVT.

The genes are TRBV2 and TRBJ1-5, with unresolved D. Per germline, CDR1 SNHLY and CDR2 FYNNEI. Trimming shortened V by 6 bases and J by 0 bases, and 15 bases separated the two germline ends. CDR3 length: 16 residues. CDR3 bases: TGTGCCAGCAGAGATTGGACGGCCAATAGCAATCAGCCCCAGCATTTT. It is translated as CASRDWTANSNQPQHF.

The J gene is TRBJ2-7, the V gene TRBV6-5; no definite D call. The V end lost 8 bases, the J end lost 3 bases, and 17 bases lay between the germline ends. The length of the CDR3 is 14 residues. Germline V gene data show CDR1 as MNHEY and CDR2 as SVGAGI. The CDR3 nucleotides are TGTGCCAGCGGCAACTCCTATGCCGGCTACGAGCAGTACTTC. This translates into CASGNSYAGYEQYF.

The rearrangement uses TRBV11-3 and TRBJ1-1, with D tentatively TRBD1 (6 bases). Per the germline V gene, CDR1 is SGHNT and CDR2 is YENEEA. This CDR3 comprises 17 residues. V gave up 1 base and J gave up 3 bases, with 18 bases separating them. The CDR3 coding sequence is TGTGCCAGCAGCTTAGCAATAAGTGGGGGCGCGCACACTGAAGCTTTCTTT. Protein: CASSLAISGGAHTEAFF.

This clone is a singleton in its sample. The V gene is TRBV4-3, the J gene TRBJ1-1; D is possibly TRBD1 (5 bases). Germline loops: CDR1 LGHNA, CDR2 YSLEER. V shed 0 bases and J shed 2 bases, with 16 bases lying between them. This CDR3 contains 17 residues. DNA of the CDR3: TGCGCCAGCAGCCAAGATTTTCGGGGGACCGATAACACTGAAGCTTTCTTT. Translating it yields CASSQDFRGTDNTEAFF.

This clone was found a few times. The chain has TRBV10-1 and TRBJ2-1, with 8 bases that match TRBD2. The CDR3 runs 15 residues. CDR1 and CDR2 (germline): WNHNN, SYGVQD (reference sequence). V lost 4 bases to trimming and J lost 7 bases; unmatched junction nucleotides: 9. CDR3 bases: TGCGCCAGCAGTGCCGGGACTAGATTAATGAATGAGCAGTTCTTC. This encodes CASSAGTRLMNEQFF.

For the CDR3, the DNA is TGCGCCAGCAGCCAAGTCCGCGGTGAGGGCTATGGCTACACCTTC. It is translated as CASSQVRGEGYGYTF. This chain joins TRBV4-1 and TRBJ1-2, with D unclear. The CDR3 loop spans 15 amino acids. Trimming pared 1 base from V and 4 bases from J, leaving 13 bases between. Germline loops: CDR1 MGHRA, CDR2 YSYEKL.

With regard to this clone: One end of the junction does not line up with germline, which may come from a read error. V is TRBV6-1 and J is TRBJ2-1; 9 positions match TRBD2. The CDR3 totals 15 residues. Germline assignment: CDR1 MNHNS and CDR2 SASEGT. CDR3 nucleotide sequence: TGTGCCAGCAGAGAAGCGGGAGGAAGGCACAATGAGCAGTTCTTC. Translation: CASREAGGRHNEQFF.

The DNA of the CDR3 is TGTGCCAGCAGTTTGGCCGGGACAGGGATTGGAGAGCAGTACTTC. It translates to CASSLAGTGIGEQYF. V is TRBV28 and J is TRBJ2-7; 9 nucleotides line up with TRBD1. From germline, CDR1 is MDHEN and CDR2 SYDVKM. Trimming took 3 bases from V and 7 from J; bases not matched to a gene: 10. The CDR3 is 15 amino acids.